These 10 T cell receptor beta chains originate from one sample sequenced in a study of T cells in Graves' hyperthyroidism and ophthalmopathy. RNA transcripts were the template for amplifying TCR beta CDR3 regions. The primer set for the first-round RT-PCR of the TCR CDR3 was HTBI. TCRdb processed the multiplex PCR reads anew with MiXCR; each CDR3 protein has one entry. The sample holds approximately 150,000 distinct CDR3 sequences, over 7.5% seen once. The sequenced material came from blood. These receptors were collected from a woman between 18 and 29 years old with Graves' hyperthyroidism that later progressed to Graves' ophthalmopathy.

V and J are TRBV20-1 and TRBJ1-1, with D possibly TRBD1 on 6 matching bases. In germline, CDR1 is DFQATT, CDR2 SNEGSKA (reference sequence). There are 12 residues in the CDR3. V dropped 4 bases and J dropped 8 bases, with 14 bases sitting between them. In DNA, the CDR3 is TGCAGTGCTAAAGGACAGATCTCCGAAGCTTTCTTT. Translated, it gives CSAKGQISEAFF.

This chain joins TRBV5-1 and TRBJ2-1; D may be TRBD1 or TRBD2 (5 bases each). CDR3 length equals 14 residues. Per germline, CDR1 SGHRS and CDR2 YFSETQ. The V and J ends lost 4 bases and 7 bases respectively, with 15 bases between them. In DNA form, the CDR3 reads TGCGCCAGCAGCGACGGGACCTCGGGGAATGAGCAGTTCTTC. It specifies CASSDGTSGNEQFF.

This clonotype was detected only a few times. V usage is TRBV9 and J usage is TRBJ2-7; maybe TRBD1 (5 bases). The CDR3 consists of 14 residues. CDR1 and CDR2 (germline): SGDLS, YYNGEE. Trimming removed 0 bases at V and 2 bases at J, with 9 bases between. The CDR3, as DNA: TGTGCCAGCAGCGTAGGTCAGGGTACCTACGAGCAGTACTTC. Its translation is CASSVGQGTYEQYF. Filled out from reference TRBV9 and TRBJ2-7, the complete variable domain reads DSGVTQTPKHLITATGQRVTLRCSPRSGDLSVYWYQQSLDQGLQFLIQYYNGEERAKGNILERFSAQQFPDLHSELNLSSLELGDSALYFCASSVGQGTYEQYFGPGTRLTVT.

This chain joins TRBV20-1 and TRBJ1-1, with 11 positions matching TRBD1. Unmatched junction bases numbered 3, after V lost 3 bases and J lost 3 bases. CDR3 length: 14 amino acids. Looked up from germline, CDR1 is DFQATT and CDR2 is SNEGSKA (reference sequence). This CDR3 reads CSARGDRGDTEAFF. Written as DNA, the CDR3 is TGCAGTGCTAGGGGGGACAGGGGGGACACTGAAGCTTTCTTT.

This chain links TRBV4-1 with TRBJ1-3; D is ambiguous. V dropped 0 bases and J dropped 3 bases, with 12 bases sitting between them. This CDR3 contains 16 residues. CDR1 is MGHRA, CDR2 YSYEKL, per germline. The CDR3: CASSQDRRGFGNTIYF. The CDR3 DNA follows: TGCGCCAGCAGCCAAGATAGGCGGGGTTTTGGAAACACCATATATTTT.

The V gene is TRBV7-9, the J gene TRBJ2-5, with 7 bases identical to TRBD1. The CDR3 contains 15 residues. V shed 4 bases, J shed 0 bases, and the junction held 5 bases outside the gene matches. CDR1 SEHNR and CDR2 FQNEAQ come from the germline V gene (reference sequence). CDR3 sequence: CASSSTTGNQETQYF. The CDR3 nucleotides read TGTGCCAGCAGCTCCACGACAGGGAACCAAGAGACCCAGTACTTC.

This clonotype was counted ten times or more. The chain carries TRBV20-1 and TRBJ2-1; D is possibly TRBD2 (5 bases). Looked up from germline, CDR1 is DFQATT and CDR2 is SNEGSKA (reference sequence). V lost 5 bases and J lost 0, with 20 bases in between. CDR3 length: 17 residues. The chain's CDR3 is CSAFGGIGGISYNEQFF. The CDR3 region has the DNA TGCAGTGCTTTTGGAGGTATCGGCGGAATCTCCTACAATGAGCAGTTCTTC.

This clonotype was picked up many times. The CDR3 DNA reads as TGTGCCAGCAGCTTAGAGGGACAGGCATTCTACGAGCAGTACTTC. Its translation is CASSLEGQAFYEQYF. The chain employs TRBV7-2 and TRBJ2-7; 8 positions agree with TRBD1. The germline V gene encodes CDR1 SGHTA and CDR2 FQGNSA. The V gene end was trimmed by 1 base and the J gene end by 3 bases; junction bases not matched to a gene: 5. This CDR3 is 15 amino acids long.

The table lists this clonotype with many counts. The chain employs TRBV20-1 and TRBJ2-5; D not resolved. The CDR3 runs 15 residues. V lost 0 bases to trimming and J lost 5 bases, with 16 bases between them. Germline CDR1 DFQATT, CDR2 SNEGSKA (reference sequence). The CDR3 protein is CSARDTPLILETQYF. Here the CDR3 DNA reads TGCAGTGCTAGAGATACCCCCCTGATCTTGGAGACCCAGTACTTC.

This clonotype was counted many times. The CDR3 loop is CASRIGGAAQGNTIYF. The DNA of the CDR3 is TGTGCCAGTAGAATCGGAGGGGCCGCGCAAGGAAACACCATATATTTT. The chain uses TRBV19 and TRBJ1-3; TRBD1 might be the D (5 bases). The V and J ends lost 6 bases and 4 bases respectively, with 19 bases between them. The germline gives CDR1 LNHDA, CDR2 SQIVND (reference sequence). This CDR3 has 16 residues.